Given below is one T cell receptor beta chain in context. The CDR3 covers 13 residues. V lost 3 bases and J lost 4, with 10 bases in between. CDR1 and CDR2 from the germline V gene are DFQATT and SNEGSKA (reference sequence). The data were taken from a study of blood T cell repertoires in COVID-19. Study in general: There were acute and convalescent COVID-19 samples, and they came from the United States, Italy and Spain. PBMCs, B-cell-depleted T cells, or T cells were the source of the cDNA or gDNA that made up the material.

In the original workflow: It was from reference gene primer amplification that nucleated cell counts were estimated. Profiling relied on immunoSEQ multiplex PCR, and the TCRdb table lists in-frame clones only, not all of them. The V and J calls and clone size were taken over from that table, and D and trimming were inferred from the DNA. This table holds 200,000 to 300,000 clones, roughly 84% found once. The source is a human donor in a cohort sampled during active COVID-19. The chain couples TRBV20-1 to TRBJ2-1; D remains unclear. Material for sequencing was peripheral blood. CDR3 residues: CSASIQDYNEQFF. Here the CDR3 DNA reads TGCAGTGCTAGTATCCAGGATTACAATGAGCAGTTCTTC.